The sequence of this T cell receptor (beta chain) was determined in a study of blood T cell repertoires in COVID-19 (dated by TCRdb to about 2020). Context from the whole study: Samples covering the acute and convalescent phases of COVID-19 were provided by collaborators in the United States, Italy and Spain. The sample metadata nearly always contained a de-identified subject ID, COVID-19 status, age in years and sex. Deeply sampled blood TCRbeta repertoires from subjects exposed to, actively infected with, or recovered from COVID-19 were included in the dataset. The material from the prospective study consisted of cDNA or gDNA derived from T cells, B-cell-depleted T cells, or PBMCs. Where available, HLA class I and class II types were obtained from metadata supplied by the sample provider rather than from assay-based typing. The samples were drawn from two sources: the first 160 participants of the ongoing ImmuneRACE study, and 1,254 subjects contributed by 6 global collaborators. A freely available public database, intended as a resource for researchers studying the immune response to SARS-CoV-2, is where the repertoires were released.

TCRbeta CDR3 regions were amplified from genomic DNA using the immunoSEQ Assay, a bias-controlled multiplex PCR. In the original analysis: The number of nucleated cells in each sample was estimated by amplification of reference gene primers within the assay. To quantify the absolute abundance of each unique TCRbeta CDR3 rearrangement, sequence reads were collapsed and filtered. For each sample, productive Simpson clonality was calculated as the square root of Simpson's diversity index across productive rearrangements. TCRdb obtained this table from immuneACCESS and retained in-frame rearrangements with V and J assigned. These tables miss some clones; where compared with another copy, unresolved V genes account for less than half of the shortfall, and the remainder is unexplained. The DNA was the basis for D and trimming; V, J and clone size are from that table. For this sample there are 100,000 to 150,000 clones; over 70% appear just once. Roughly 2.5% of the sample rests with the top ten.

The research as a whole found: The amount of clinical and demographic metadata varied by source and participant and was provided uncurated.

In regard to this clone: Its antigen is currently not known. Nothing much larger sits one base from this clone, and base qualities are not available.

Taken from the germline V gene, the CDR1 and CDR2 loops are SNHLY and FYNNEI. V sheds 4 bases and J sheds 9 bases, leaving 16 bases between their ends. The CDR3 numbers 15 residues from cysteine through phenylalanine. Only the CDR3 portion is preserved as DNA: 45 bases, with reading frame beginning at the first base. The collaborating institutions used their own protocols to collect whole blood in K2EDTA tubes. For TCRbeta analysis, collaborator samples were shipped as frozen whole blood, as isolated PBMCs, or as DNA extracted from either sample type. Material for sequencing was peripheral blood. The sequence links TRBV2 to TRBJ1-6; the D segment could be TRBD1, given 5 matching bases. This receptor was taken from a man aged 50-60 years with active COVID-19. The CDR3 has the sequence CASSAWGGFSSPLHF. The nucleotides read TGTGCCAGCAGTGCATGGGGCGGATTTAGTTCACCCCTCCACTTT.